A selection of T cell receptor beta chains follows, all from one sample in a study of CD8 T cells in Susac syndrome. TCRdb called the immunoSEQ multiplex PCR reads again in MiXCR, with one record for every CDR3 protein. The data contain 200,000 to 250,000 distinct CDR3 sequences, approximately 94% of them singletons. The material sequenced was CD4+ T cells from PBMCs. Receptor source: a human donor with Susac syndrome. Each CDR3 is given with its conserved first and last residue. Each record gives: J gene, clone size, V gene, CDR3 length, D gene, CDR3 DNA, CDR3 protein. The D gene is left open where the match is weak. The size of a clone is reported for some rows only, either as once, few or many, or as a class for expanded clones.

j_gene: TRBJ1-1; abundance: NA; v_gene: TRBV3-1; len: 13; d_gene: TRBD1; CDR3nt: TGTGCCAGCATACAGGGGGGAAACACTGAAGCTTTCTTT; CDR3aa: CASIQGGNTEAFF
j_gene: TRBJ1-5; abundance: NA; v_gene: TRBV20-1; len: 17; d_gene: TRBD1; CDR3nt: TGCAGTGCTAGTACGACCGGGGGACAGAAGAACAATCAGCCCCAGCATTTT; CDR3aa: CSASTTGGQKNNQPQHF
j_gene: TRBJ1-2; abundance: NA; v_gene: TRBV6-6; len: 13; d_gene: NA; CDR3nt: TGTGCCACCATGGACAGTCCTAACTATGGCTACACCTTC; CDR3aa: CATMDSPNYGYTF
j_gene: TRBJ2-1; abundance: NA; v_gene: TRBV10-3; len: 15; d_gene: NA; CDR3nt: TGTGCCATCAGTGAGGGGGGTCTTGAGGCGGCTGAGCAGTTCTTC; CDR3aa: CAISEGGLEAAEQFF
j_gene: TRBJ2-3; abundance: NA; v_gene: TRBV24-1; len: 16; d_gene: TRBD2; CDR3nt: TGTGCCACCAGTGATAGGGTAGCGGGGGGGCATGATACGCAGTATTTT; CDR3aa: CATSDRVAGGHDTQYF
j_gene: TRBJ2-2; abundance: once; v_gene: TRBV19; len: 15; d_gene: NA; CDR3nt: TGTGCCAGTAGTGCTCCGGGCGCGAACACCGGGGAGCTGTTTTTT; CDR3aa: CASSAPGANTGELFF
j_gene: TRBJ2-7; abundance: once; v_gene: TRBV28; len: 13; d_gene: TRBD1; CDR3nt: TGTGCCAGCCAGGCCGGGACAGGGTATGAGCAGTACTTC; CDR3aa: CASQAGTGYEQYF
j_gene: TRBJ2-7; abundance: NA; v_gene: TRBV4-3; len: 16; d_gene: NA; CDR3nt: TGCGCCAGCAGCCAACGATCAGGGGGGGTGGAGGGGGAGCAGTACTTC; CDR3aa: CASSQRSGGVEGEQYF
j_gene: TRBJ1-2; abundance: NA; v_gene: TRBV25-1; len: 13; d_gene: NA; CDR3nt: TGTGCCAGCAGTAAACCGGACGGATATGGCTACACCTTC; CDR3aa: CASSKPDGYGYTF
j_gene: TRBJ1-2; abundance: once; v_gene: TRBV4-3; len: 16; d_gene: NA; CDR3nt: TGCGCCAGCAGCCAAGGTCGCCAGGCGGAGCCCTATGGCTACACCTTC; CDR3aa: CASSQGRQAEPYGYTF
j_gene: TRBJ2-7; abundance: once; v_gene: TRBV10-3; len: 14; d_gene: TRBD1; CDR3nt: TGTGCCGGAAGACAGGGTAGACTGGCCTACGAGCAGTACTTC; CDR3aa: CAGRQGRLAYEQYF
j_gene: TRBJ1-1; abundance: once; v_gene: TRBV24-1; len: 14; d_gene: NA; CDR3nt: TGTGCCACCAGTGATTTTGGGCCGAGGGGTGAAGCTTTCTTT; CDR3aa: CATSDFGPRGEAFF
j_gene: TRBJ2-1; abundance: NA; v_gene: TRBV15; len: 16; d_gene: NA; CDR3nt: TGTGCCACCAGCAGAGCTATTCCGGGTACCCATTTCTGGCAGTTCTTC; CDR3aa: CATSRAIPGTHFWQFF
j_gene: TRBJ2-7; abundance: NA; v_gene: TRBV7-3; len: 13; d_gene: TRBD2; CDR3nt: TGTGCCAGCAGCTTAACTAGCGGGGGCGAGCAGTACTTC; CDR3aa: CASSLTSGGEQYF
j_gene: TRBJ1-5; abundance: NA; v_gene: TRBV3-1; len: 15; d_gene: NA; CDR3nt: TGTGCCAGCAGCCAGGGGCACAGCTCCAATCAGCCCCAGCATTTT; CDR3aa: CASSQGHSSNQPQHF
j_gene: TRBJ2-5; abundance: once; v_gene: TRBV20-1; len: 14; d_gene: TRBD2; CDR3nt: TGCAGTGCGCGGGAGAGGGTTATTGGGGAGACCCAGTACTTC; CDR3aa: CSARERVIGETQYF
j_gene: TRBJ2-1; abundance: NA; v_gene: TRBV19; len: 15; d_gene: TRBD2; CDR3nt: TGTGCCAGTAGTAGACTAGCGGGGGGGAAGAATGAGCAGTTCTTC; CDR3aa: CASSRLAGGKNEQFF
j_gene: TRBJ1-1; abundance: NA; v_gene: TRBV30; len: 13; d_gene: TRBD1; CDR3nt: TGTGCCTGGAGTATTAACAGGGGGAAGGAAGCTTTCTTT; CDR3aa: CAWSINRGKEAFF
j_gene: TRBJ2-7; abundance: once; v_gene: TRBV9; len: 14; d_gene: NA; CDR3nt: TGTGCCAGCAGCGTAGGGGGCTTAGGCTACGAGCAGTACTTC; CDR3aa: CASSVGGLGYEQYF
j_gene: TRBJ1-2; abundance: NA; v_gene: TRBV28; len: 14; d_gene: TRBD1; CDR3nt: TGTGCCAGCAGTTTCTCGGGACAGGAGGTTGGCTACACCTTC; CDR3aa: CASSFSGQEVGYTF
j_gene: TRBJ1-6; abundance: few; v_gene: TRBV9; len: 16; d_gene: NA; CDR3nt: TGTGCCAGCAGCCAAGGACAGTCCTCCTATAATTCACCCCTCCACTTT; CDR3aa: CASSQGQSSYNSPLHF
j_gene: TRBJ2-5; abundance: NA; v_gene: TRBV29-1; len: 12; d_gene: NA; CDR3nt: TGCAGCGTTGGGGCCCACCAAGAGACCCAGTACTTC; CDR3aa: CSVGAHQETQYF
j_gene: TRBJ2-7; abundance: NA; v_gene: TRBV20-1; len: 14; d_gene: TRBD1; CDR3nt: TGCAGTGCTATAGGGGACAGTGGATTCTACGAGCAGTACTTC; CDR3aa: CSAIGDSGFYEQYF
j_gene: TRBJ2-3; abundance: NA; v_gene: TRBV5-4; len: 16; d_gene: NA; CDR3nt: TGTGCCAGCAGCTTGGATCGGGTTACTAGCACAGATACGCAGTATTTT; CDR3aa: CASSLDRVTSTDTQYF
j_gene: TRBJ2-2; abundance: NA; v_gene: TRBV20-1; len: 13; d_gene: NA; CDR3nt: TGCAGCTGGGGGGCCAGGTTCACCGGGGAGCTGTTTTTT; CDR3aa: CSWGARFTGELFF
j_gene: TRBJ1-1; abundance: NA; v_gene: TRBV20-1; len: 17; d_gene: NA; CDR3nt: TGCAGAGCCACCTCGGTGGACAGTCCAAGGATGAACACTGAAGCTTTCTTT; CDR3aa: CRATSVDSPRMNTEAFF
j_gene: TRBJ2-1; abundance: once; v_gene: TRBV5-1; len: 16; d_gene: TRBD2; CDR3nt: TGCGCCAGCAGAGCCATAGCGGGGGTTACCTACAATGAGCAGTTCTTC; CDR3aa: CASRAIAGVTYNEQFF
j_gene: TRBJ1-6; abundance: NA; v_gene: TRBV28; len: 13; d_gene: TRBD1; CDR3nt: TGTGCCAGCACGTACGACAGGGCTCGGACCTTCCACTTT; CDR3aa: CASTYDRARTFHF
j_gene: TRBJ1-2; abundance: NA; v_gene: TRBV10-3; len: 15; d_gene: NA; CDR3nt: TGTGCCATCAGTGGGTCACAGGGAAGTAACTATGGCTACACCTTC; CDR3aa: CAISGSQGSNYGYTF
j_gene: TRBJ2-7; abundance: NA; v_gene: TRBV10-3; len: 13; d_gene: TRBD1; CDR3nt: TGTGCCATCAGTGGGGACAGGGCCTACGAGCAGTACTTC; CDR3aa: CAISGDRAYEQYF
j_gene: TRBJ2-3; abundance: NA; v_gene: TRBV19; len: 17; d_gene: TRBD2; CDR3nt: TGTGCCAGTATGTCCCTCTTCTCTAGCGGGGGGGGAGATACGCAGTATTTT; CDR3aa: CASMSLFSSGGGDTQYF
j_gene: TRBJ2-2; abundance: NA; v_gene: TRBV25-1; len: 14; d_gene: TRBD1; CDR3nt: TGTGCCAGCAGTACAACAGGGGCTGACGGGGAGCTGTTTTTT; CDR3aa: CASSTTGADGELFF
j_gene: TRBJ2-3; abundance: NA; v_gene: TRBV5-4; len: 14; d_gene: NA; CDR3nt: TGTGCCAGCAGCTTGGATACAACCACAGATACGCAGTATTTT; CDR3aa: CASSLDTTTDTQYF
j_gene: TRBJ2-3; abundance: NA; v_gene: TRBV6-5; len: 17; d_gene: NA; CDR3nt: TGTGCCAGCAGTTACTCCCGACGGGGGCAGGACACAGATACGCAGTATTTT; CDR3aa: CASSYSRRGQDTDTQYF
j_gene: TRBJ2-1; abundance: NA; v_gene: TRBV11-3; len: 15; d_gene: TRBD2; CDR3nt: TGTGCCAGCAGCTTAGTGGCTAGCGGGGGGAATGAGCAGTTCTTC; CDR3aa: CASSLVASGGNEQFF
j_gene: TRBJ1-6; abundance: NA; v_gene: TRBV14; len: 15; d_gene: NA; CDR3nt: TGTGCCAGCAGCCAATTGCCAGGGGCAAATTCACCCCTCCACTTT; CDR3aa: CASSQLPGANSPLHF
j_gene: TRBJ2-1; abundance: NA; v_gene: TRBV5-1; len: 15; d_gene: TRBD1; CDR3nt: TGCGCCAGCAGCCCAGGGGGCGCCTACATCAATGAGCAGTTCTTC; CDR3aa: CASSPGGAYINEQFF
j_gene: TRBJ2-2; abundance: NA; v_gene: TRBV29-1; len: 16; d_gene: TRBD1; CDR3nt: TGCAGCGCATCCTCACAGGGGGGCTATAACACCGGGGAGCTGTTTTTT; CDR3aa: CSASSQGGYNTGELFF
j_gene: TRBJ1-2; abundance: NA; v_gene: TRBV27; len: 13; d_gene: NA; CDR3nt: TGTGCCAGCAGTATGGGACGGAACTATGGCTACACCTTC; CDR3aa: CASSMGRNYGYTF
j_gene: TRBJ2-7; abundance: NA; v_gene: TRBV14; len: 15; d_gene: NA; CDR3nt: TGTGCCAGCAGCCGACATCGAACAGGACTATACGAGCAGTACTTC; CDR3aa: CASSRHRTGLYEQYF
j_gene: TRBJ1-1; abundance: NA; v_gene: TRBV20-1; len: 12; d_gene: NA; CDR3nt: TGCAGTGCTAACGGAGGGAACGCTGAAGCTTTCTTT; CDR3aa: CSANGGNAEAFF
j_gene: TRBJ2-5; abundance: NA; v_gene: TRBV4-2; len: 15; d_gene: NA; CDR3nt: TGTGCCAGCAGCCAAGATCCGGGGGGCGGGGAGACCCAGTACTTC; CDR3aa: CASSQDPGGGETQYF
j_gene: TRBJ1-2; abundance: NA; v_gene: TRBV20-1; len: 13; d_gene: TRBD1; CDR3nt: TGCAGTGCATACCAGGGGGACGGGAGGGGCTACACCTTC; CDR3aa: CSAYQGDGRGYTF
j_gene: TRBJ1-1; abundance: NA; v_gene: TRBV19; len: 14; d_gene: NA; CDR3nt: TGTGCCAGTAGTACGCGGGGGGCGAACACTGAAGCTTTCTTT; CDR3aa: CASSTRGANTEAFF
j_gene: TRBJ1-2; abundance: NA; v_gene: TRBV7-8; len: 13; d_gene: NA; CDR3nt: TGTGCCAGCAGCTTGGACCGAACCCTTGGCTACACCTTC; CDR3aa: CASSLDRTLGYTF
j_gene: TRBJ2-7; abundance: NA; v_gene: TRBV4-3; len: 17; d_gene: TRBD1; CDR3nt: TGCGCCAGCAGCCGATCTACAGGGGGCCTTAACTCCTACGAGCAGTACTTC; CDR3aa: CASSRSTGGLNSYEQYF
j_gene: TRBJ2-1; abundance: NA; v_gene: TRBV28; len: 13; d_gene: TRBD1; CDR3nt: TGTGCCAGCAGTTTCACCCAGGGGGTTCGGGAGTTCTTC; CDR3aa: CASSFTQGVREFF
j_gene: TRBJ1-2; abundance: NA; v_gene: TRBV2; len: 13; d_gene: NA; CDR3nt: TGTGCCAGCAGTCAGCGCCCCGACTATGGCTACACCTTC; CDR3aa: CASSQRPDYGYTF